What follows are 11 T cell receptor beta chains derived from one specimen sequenced in a study of cytomegalovirus exposure and HLA in healthy donors. The PCR used 60 Vbeta and 13 Jbeta primers. Method: immunoSEQ multiplex PCR; TCRdb's copy keeps in-frame clones and lacks some. The table records more than 95,000 clones, over 70% of them present only once. The source material was PBMCs. The receptors here all came from a female donor in good health and CMV-seronegative.

This clone showed up just a few times. Other DNA variants within this sample encode the same CDR3. The chain has TRBV5-1 and TRBJ2-7; D is undetermined. The CDR3 runs to 12 residues. V lost 5 bases and J 3 bases, leaving 9 bases between the germline ends. CDR1 is SGHRS, CDR2 YFSETQ, per germline. This CDR3 is CASSPTGYEQYF. CDR3 in DNA: TGCGCCAGCAGTCCTACTGGCTACGAGCAGTACTTC.

The J gene is TRBJ2-1, the V gene TRBV27; TRBD2 aligns across 7 bases. Germline V gene lookup returns CDR1 MNHEY and CDR2 SMNVEV (reference sequence). CDR3 length: 14 residues. With V trimmed by 4 bases and J by 6 bases, 6 bases remained unmatched. The CDR3 DNA follows: TGTGCCAGCAGTTCCGGGACTACCTCCAATGAGCAGTTCTTC. This translates into CASSSGTTSNEQFF.

This clone was found a few times. The genes are TRBV12-5 and TRBJ2-3, with TRBD1 matching over 9 bases. CDR3 length: 15 amino acids. Germline CDR1 reads LGHNT; CDR2 reads FRNRAP. The trim removed 1 base at V and 3 bases at J, leaving 2 bases unmatched. The CDR3 sequence: CASGLAGTGTDTQYF. The CDR3 bases are TGTGCTAGTGGTTTGGCCGGGACAGGGACAGATACGCAGTATTTT.

This chain links TRBV27 with TRBJ2-1; a weak D match, TRBD2 (5 bases). There are 17 residues in the CDR3. Germline CDR1 and CDR2: MNHEY and SMNVEV (reference sequence). V dropped 2 bases and J dropped 1 base, with 15 bases sitting between them. CDR3 region: CASSLIRLATSYNEQFF. The CDR3 DNA sequence: TGTGCCAGCAGTTTAATCAGGCTAGCTACTTCCTACAATGAGCAGTTCTTC.

This chain joins TRBV10-3 and TRBJ2-3; 9 bases map to TRBD1. Germline V gene data show CDR1 as ENHRY and CDR2 as SYGVKD. This CDR3 is 17 amino acids long. V was clipped by 3 bases and J by 4 bases; unmatched bases: 11. The CDR3 coding sequence is TGTGCCATCAGTGACAACGTTCGGACAGGGGTGTCAGATACGCAGTATTTT. Protein sequence: CAISDNVRTGVSDTQYF.

V and J are TRBV30 and TRBJ2-3, with a possible D match to TRBD2 (7 bases). Germline assignment: CDR1 GTSNPN and CDR2 SVGIG (reference sequence). Trimming stripped 1 base from V and 4 bases from J, with 12 bases between. This CDR3 contains 14 residues. CDR3 sequence (DNA): TGTGCCTGGAGTGGAGGGGGGGAGGCAGATACGCAGTATTTT. This gives the protein CAWSGGGEADTQYF.

The chain links TRBV28 to TRBJ2-7, with 13 bases lining up with TRBD2. The CDR3 contains 17 residues. The germline gives CDR1 MDHEN, CDR2 SYDVKM. Trimming removed 5 bases from V and 5 bases from J; junction bases left unmatched: 12. The CDR3 bases are TGTGCCAGCAGTACCGGAAGGACTAGCGGGAGTGGAAACGAGCAGTACTTC. This codes for CASSTGRTSGSGNEQYF.

The chain couples TRBV5-1 to TRBJ2-2; 8 bases are a match to TRBD1. The CDR3 runs to 15 residues. Germline-derived CDR1 and CDR2 are SGHRS and YFSETQ. The trim removed 5 bases at V and 6 bases at J, leaving 9 bases unmatched. For the CDR3, the DNA is TGCGCCAGCAGGCACAGACAGGGGTTGGCCGGGGAGCTGTTTTTT. Translation: CASRHRQGLAGELFF.

The rearrangement joins TRBV5-5 to TRBJ2-7; D may be TRBD2 (5 bases). V gave up 2 bases and J gave up 2 bases, with 8 bases separating them. This CDR3 has 13 residues. Germline lookup yields CDR1 SGHKS and CDR2 YYEKEE (reference sequence). The CDR3 here is CASSFFGAYEQYF. As DNA, the CDR3 is TGTGCCAGCAGCTTTTTCGGGGCCTACGAGCAGTACTTC. Looking up the rest from reference TRBV5-5 and TRBJ2-7 gives the full variable domain: DAGVTQSPTHLIKTRGQQVTLRCSPISGHKSVSWYQQVLGQGPQFIFQYYEKEERGRGNFPDRFSARQFPNYSSELNVNALLLGDSALYLCASSFFGAYEQYFGPGTRLTVT.

The chain employs TRBV5-1 and TRBJ2-7; TRBD1 is a possible D gene (5 bases). The CDR3 length is 18 residues. The V gene's germline CDR1 is SGHRS and CDR2 YFSETQ. The ends were cut back, 0 bases at V and 3 bases at J, with 22 bases in the middle. The CDR3 region is CASSLDLPGRDRFYEQYF. In DNA, the CDR3 is TGCGCCAGCAGCTTGGACCTCCCTGGGCGAGACAGATTCTACGAGCAGTACTTC.

The V and J genes are TRBV2 and TRBJ2-1, with TRBD1 matching 8 bases. Trimming removed 6 bases from V and 8 bases from J; junction bases left unmatched: 9. The V gene's germline CDR1 is SNHLY and CDR2 FYNNEI. The CDR3 length is 14 residues. CDR3 residues: CASRRQGINDEQFF. The DNA for the CDR3 is TGTGCCAGCAGACGACAGGGGATTAACGATGAGCAGTTCTTC.